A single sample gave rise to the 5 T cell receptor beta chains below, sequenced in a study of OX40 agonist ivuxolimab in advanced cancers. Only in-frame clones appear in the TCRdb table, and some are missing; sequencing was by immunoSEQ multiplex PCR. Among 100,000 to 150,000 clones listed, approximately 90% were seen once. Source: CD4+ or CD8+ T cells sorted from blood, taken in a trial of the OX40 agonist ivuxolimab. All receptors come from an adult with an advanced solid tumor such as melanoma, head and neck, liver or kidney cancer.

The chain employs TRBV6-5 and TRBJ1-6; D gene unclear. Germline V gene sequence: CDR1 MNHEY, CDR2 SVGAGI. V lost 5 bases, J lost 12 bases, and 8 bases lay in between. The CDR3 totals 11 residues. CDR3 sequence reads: CASSTPGPLHF. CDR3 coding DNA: TGTGCCAGCAGTACGCCCGGACCCCTCCACTTT.

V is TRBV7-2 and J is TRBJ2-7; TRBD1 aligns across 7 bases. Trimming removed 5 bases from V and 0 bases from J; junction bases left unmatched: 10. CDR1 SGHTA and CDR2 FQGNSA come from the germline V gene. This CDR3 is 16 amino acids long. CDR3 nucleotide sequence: TGTGCCAGCAGCGGTCCCGGGACAGTGAGCTCCTACGAGCAGTACTTC. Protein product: CASSGPGTVSSYEQYF.

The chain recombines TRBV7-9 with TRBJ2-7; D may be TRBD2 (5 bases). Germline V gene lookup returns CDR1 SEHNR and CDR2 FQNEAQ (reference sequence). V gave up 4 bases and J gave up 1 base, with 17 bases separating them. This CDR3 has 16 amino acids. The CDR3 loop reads CASSSQLKEGSYEQYF. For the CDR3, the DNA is TGTGCCAGCAGCTCCCAACTGAAAGAGGGTTCCTACGAGCAGTACTTC.

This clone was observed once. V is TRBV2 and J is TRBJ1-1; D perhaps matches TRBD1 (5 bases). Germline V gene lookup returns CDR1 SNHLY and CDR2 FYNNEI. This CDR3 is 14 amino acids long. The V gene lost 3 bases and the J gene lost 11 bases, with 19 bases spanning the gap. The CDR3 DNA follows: TGTGCCAGCAGTGAGAAACAGGCTTTGGGGATGGCTTTCTTT. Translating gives CASSEKQALGMAFF.

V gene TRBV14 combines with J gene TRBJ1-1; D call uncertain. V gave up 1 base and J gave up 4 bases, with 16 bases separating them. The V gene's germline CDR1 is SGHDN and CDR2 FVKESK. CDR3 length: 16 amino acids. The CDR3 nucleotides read TGTGCCAGCAGCCAAGGACTAGGTTCATATGGCACTGAAGCTTTCTTT. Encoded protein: CASSQGLGSYGTEAFF.